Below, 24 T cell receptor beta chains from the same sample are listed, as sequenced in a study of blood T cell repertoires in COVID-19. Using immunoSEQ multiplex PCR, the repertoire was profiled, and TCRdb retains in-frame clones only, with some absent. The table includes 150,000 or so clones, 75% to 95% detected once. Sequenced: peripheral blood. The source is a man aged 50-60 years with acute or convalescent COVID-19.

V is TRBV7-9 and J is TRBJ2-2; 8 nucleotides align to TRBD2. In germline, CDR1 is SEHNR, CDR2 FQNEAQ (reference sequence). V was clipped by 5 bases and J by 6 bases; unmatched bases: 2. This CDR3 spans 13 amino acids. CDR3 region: CASSPGGAGELFF. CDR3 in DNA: TGTGCCAGCAGCCCCGGGGGGGCCGGGGAGCTGTTTTTT.

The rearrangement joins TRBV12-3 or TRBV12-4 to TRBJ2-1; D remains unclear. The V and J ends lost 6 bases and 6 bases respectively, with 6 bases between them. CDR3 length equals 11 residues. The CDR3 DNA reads TGTGCCAGCAGGTATTTCAATGAGCAGTTCTTC. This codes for CASRYFNEQFF.

The CDR3 DNA reads TGTGCCAGCAGTTTACACGGGACAGGGGGACAAGAGACCCAGTACTTC. As protein: CASSLHGTGGQETQYF. This rearrangement joins TRBV27 to TRBJ2-5, with 11 bases fitting TRBD1. The junction had 4 bases not matched to a gene; V was cut back by 2 bases and J by 2 bases. The length of the CDR3 is 16 residues. Germline-derived CDR1 and CDR2 are MNHEY and SMNVEV (reference sequence).

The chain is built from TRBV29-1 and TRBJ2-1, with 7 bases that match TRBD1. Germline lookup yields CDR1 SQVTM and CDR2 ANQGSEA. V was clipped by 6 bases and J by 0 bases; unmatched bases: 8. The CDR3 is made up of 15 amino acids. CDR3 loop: CSVLGGGSSYNEQFF. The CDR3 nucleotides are TGCAGCGTCCTAGGGGGCGGAAGCTCCTACAATGAGCAGTTCTTC.

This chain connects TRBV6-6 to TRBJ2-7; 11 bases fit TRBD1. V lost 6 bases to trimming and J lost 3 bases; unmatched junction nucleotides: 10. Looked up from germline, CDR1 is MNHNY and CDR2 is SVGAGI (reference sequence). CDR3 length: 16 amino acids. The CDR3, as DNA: TGTGCCAGCAGAACAGTATCCGGGACAGGGGGCTACGAGCAGTACTTC. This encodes CASRTVSGTGGYEQYF.

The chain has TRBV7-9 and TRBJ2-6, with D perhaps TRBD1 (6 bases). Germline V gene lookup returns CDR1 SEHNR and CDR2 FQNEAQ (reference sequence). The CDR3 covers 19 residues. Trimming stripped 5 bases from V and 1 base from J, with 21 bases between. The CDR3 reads CASSQPYREFDSGANVLTF. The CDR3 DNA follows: TGTGCCAGCAGCCAGCCCTACAGGGAGTTCGATTCTGGGGCCAACGTCCTGACTTTC.

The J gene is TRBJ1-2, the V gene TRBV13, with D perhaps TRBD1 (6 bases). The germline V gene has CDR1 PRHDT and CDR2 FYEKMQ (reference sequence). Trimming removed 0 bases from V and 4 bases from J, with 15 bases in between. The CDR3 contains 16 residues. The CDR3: CASSLGGRTARYGYTF. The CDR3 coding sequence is TGTGCCAGCAGCTTAGGGGGCCGGACAGCGCGCTATGGCTACACCTTC.

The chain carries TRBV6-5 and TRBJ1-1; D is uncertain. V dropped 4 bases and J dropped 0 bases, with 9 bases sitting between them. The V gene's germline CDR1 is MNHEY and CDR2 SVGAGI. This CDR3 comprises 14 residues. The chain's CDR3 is CASSLTSMNTEAFF. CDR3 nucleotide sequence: TGTGCCAGCAGTTTGACAAGTATGAACACTGAAGCTTTCTTT.

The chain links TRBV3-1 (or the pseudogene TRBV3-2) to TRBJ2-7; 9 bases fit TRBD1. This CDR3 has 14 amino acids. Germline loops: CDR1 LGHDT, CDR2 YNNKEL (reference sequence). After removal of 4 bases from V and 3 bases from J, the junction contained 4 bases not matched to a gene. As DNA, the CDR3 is TGTGCCAGCAGCCCCGGGACAGGGTTCTACGAGCAGTACTTC. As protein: CASSPGTGFYEQYF.

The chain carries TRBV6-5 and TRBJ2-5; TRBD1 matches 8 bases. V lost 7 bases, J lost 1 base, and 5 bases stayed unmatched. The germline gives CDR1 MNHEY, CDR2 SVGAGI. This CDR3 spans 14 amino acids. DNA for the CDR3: TGTGCCAGCATTAGGACAGGGCCCCAAGAGACCCAGTACTTC. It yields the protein CASIRTGPQETQYF.

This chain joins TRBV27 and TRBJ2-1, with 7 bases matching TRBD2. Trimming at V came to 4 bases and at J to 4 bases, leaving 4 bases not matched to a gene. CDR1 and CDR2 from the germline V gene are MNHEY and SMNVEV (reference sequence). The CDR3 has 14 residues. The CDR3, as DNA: TGTGCCAGCAGTTCCTGGACTAGTTACAATGAGCAGTTCTTC. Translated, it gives CASSSWTSYNEQFF.

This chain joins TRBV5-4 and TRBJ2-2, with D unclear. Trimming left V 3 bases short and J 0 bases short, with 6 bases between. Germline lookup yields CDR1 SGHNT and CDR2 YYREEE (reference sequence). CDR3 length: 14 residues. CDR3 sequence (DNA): TGTGCCAGCAGCTCAGTAACGAACACCGGGGAGCTGTTTTTT. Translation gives CASSSVTNTGELFF.

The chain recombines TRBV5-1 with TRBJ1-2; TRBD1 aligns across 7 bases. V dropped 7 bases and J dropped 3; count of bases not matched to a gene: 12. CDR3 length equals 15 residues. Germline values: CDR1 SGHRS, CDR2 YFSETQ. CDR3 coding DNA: TGCGCCAGCGCCCCCCAACCGGGACAGCACTATGGCTACACCTTC. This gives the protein CASAPQPGQHYGYTF.

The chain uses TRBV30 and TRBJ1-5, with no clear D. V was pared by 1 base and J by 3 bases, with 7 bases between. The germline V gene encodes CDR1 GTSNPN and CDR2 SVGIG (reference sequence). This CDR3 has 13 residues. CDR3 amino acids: CAWSDGDNQPQHF. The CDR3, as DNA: TGTGCCTGGAGTGATGGAGACAATCAGCCCCAGCATTTT. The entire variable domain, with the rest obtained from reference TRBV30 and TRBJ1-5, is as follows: SQTIHQWPATLVQPVGSPLSLECTVEGTSNPNLYWYRQAAGRGLQLLFYSVGIGQISSEVPQNLSASRPQDRQFILSSKKLLLSDSGFYLCAWSDGDNQPQHFGDGTRLSIL.

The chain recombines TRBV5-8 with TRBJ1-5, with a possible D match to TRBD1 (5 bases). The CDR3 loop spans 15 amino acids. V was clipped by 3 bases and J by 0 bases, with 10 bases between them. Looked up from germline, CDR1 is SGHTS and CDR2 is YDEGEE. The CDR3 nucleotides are TGTGCCAGCAGCTGGACACGCGGTAGCAATCAGCCCCAGCATTTT. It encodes CASSWTRGSNQPQHF.

In DNA, the CDR3 is TGTGCCAGCACCCAGGGGATCACCGGGGAGCTGTTTTTT. Amino acids: CASTQGITGELFF. This chain joins TRBV28 and TRBJ2-2; D is possibly TRBD1 (6 bases). CDR1 MDHEN and CDR2 SYDVKM come from the germline V gene. Deletions cut 7 bases from V and 4 bases from J, with 10 bases between. This CDR3 comprises 13 residues.

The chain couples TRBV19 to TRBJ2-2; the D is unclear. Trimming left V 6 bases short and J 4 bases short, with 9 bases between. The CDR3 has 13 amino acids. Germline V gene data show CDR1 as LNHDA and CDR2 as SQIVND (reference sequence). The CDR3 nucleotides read TGTGCCAGTAGCAGGTTGGGCACCGGGGAGCTGTTTTTT. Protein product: CASSRLGTGELFF.

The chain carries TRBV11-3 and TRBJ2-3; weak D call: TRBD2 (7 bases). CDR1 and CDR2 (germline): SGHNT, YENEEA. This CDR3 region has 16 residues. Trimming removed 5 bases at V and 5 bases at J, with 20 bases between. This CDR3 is CASSQPPGGILDTQYF. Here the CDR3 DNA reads TGTGCCAGCAGCCAACCCCCGGGGGGCATTTTAGATACGCAGTATTTT. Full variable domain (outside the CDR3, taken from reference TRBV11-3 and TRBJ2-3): EAGVVQSPRYKIIEKKQPVAFWCNPISGHNTLYWYLQNLGQGPELLIRYENEEAVDDSQLPKDRFSAERLKGVDSTLKIQPAELGDSAVYLCASSQPPGGILDTQYFGPGTRLTVL.

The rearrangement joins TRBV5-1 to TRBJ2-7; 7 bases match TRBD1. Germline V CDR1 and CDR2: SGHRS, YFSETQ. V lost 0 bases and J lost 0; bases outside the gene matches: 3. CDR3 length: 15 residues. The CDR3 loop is CASSLAPGGSYEQYV. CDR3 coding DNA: TGCGCCAGCAGCTTGGCGCCAGGGGGCTCCTACGAGCAGTACGTC.

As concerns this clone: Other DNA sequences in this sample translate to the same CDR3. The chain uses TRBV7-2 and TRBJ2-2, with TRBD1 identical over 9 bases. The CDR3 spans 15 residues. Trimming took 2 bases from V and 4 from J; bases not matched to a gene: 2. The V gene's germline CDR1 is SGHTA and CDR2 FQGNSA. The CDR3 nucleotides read TGTGCCAGCAGCTTAAAGACAGGGGGCACCGGGGAGCTGTTTTTT. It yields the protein CASSLKTGGTGELFF.

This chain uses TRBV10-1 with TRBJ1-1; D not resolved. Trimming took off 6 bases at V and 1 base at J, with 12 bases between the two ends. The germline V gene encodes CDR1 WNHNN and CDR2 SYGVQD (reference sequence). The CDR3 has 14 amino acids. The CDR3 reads CASSHRRANTEAFF. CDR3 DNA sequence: TGCGCCAGCAGCCACCGGAGGGCGAACACTGAAGCTTTCTTT.

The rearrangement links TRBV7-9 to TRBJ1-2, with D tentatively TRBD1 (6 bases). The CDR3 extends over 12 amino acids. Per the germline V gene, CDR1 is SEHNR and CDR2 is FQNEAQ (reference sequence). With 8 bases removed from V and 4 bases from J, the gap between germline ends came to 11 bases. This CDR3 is CASSGQRYGYTF. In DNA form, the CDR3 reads TGTGCCAGCTCAGGACAGCGCTATGGCTACACCTTC.

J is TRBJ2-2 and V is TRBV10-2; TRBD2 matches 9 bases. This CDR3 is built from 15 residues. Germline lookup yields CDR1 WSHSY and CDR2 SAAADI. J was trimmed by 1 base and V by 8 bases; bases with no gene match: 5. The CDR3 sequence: CASGGTSRNTGELFF. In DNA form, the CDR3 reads TGCGCCAGCGGCGGGACTAGCCGGAACACCGGGGAGCTGTTTTTT.

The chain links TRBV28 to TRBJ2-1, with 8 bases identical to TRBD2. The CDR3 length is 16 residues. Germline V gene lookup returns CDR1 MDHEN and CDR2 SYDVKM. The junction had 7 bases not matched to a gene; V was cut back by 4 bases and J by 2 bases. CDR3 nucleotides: TGTGCCAGCAGTTCCCCCGGGGGGGGAGCCTACAATGAGCAGTTCTTC. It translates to CASSSPGGGAYNEQFF. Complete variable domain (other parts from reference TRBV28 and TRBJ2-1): DVKVTQSSRYLVKRTGEKVFLECVQDMDHENMFWYRQDPGLGLRLIYFSYDVKMKEKGDIPEGYSVSREKKERFSLILESASTNQTSMYLCASSSPGGGAYNEQFFGPGTRLTVL.